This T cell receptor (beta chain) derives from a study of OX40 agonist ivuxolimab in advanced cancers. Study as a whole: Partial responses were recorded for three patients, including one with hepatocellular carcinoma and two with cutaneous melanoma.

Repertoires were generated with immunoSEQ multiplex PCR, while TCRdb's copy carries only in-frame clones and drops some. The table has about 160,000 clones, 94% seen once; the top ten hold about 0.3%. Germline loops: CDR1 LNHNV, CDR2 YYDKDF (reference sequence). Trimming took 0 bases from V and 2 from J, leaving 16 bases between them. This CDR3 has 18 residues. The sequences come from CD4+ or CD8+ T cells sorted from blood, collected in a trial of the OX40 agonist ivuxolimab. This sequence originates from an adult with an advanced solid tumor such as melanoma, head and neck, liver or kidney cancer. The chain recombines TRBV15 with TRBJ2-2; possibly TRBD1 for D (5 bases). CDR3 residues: CATSRDKPRAPNTGELFF. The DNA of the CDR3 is TGTGCCACCAGCAGAGATAAGCCCAGGGCCCCTAACACCGGGGAGCTGTTTTTT.